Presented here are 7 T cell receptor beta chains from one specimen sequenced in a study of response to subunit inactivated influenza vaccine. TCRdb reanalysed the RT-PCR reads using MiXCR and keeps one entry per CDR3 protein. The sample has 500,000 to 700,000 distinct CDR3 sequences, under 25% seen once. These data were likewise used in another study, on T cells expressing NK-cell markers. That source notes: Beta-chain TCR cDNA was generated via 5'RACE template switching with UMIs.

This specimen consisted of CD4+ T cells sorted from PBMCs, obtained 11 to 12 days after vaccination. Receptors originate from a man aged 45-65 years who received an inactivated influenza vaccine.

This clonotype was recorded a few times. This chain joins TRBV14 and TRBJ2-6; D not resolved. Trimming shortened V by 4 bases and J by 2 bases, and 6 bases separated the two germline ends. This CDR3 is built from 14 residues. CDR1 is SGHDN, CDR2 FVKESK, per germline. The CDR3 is CASSLITGANVLTF. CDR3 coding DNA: TGTGCCAGCAGCCTAATTACTGGGGCCAACGTCCTGACTTTC.

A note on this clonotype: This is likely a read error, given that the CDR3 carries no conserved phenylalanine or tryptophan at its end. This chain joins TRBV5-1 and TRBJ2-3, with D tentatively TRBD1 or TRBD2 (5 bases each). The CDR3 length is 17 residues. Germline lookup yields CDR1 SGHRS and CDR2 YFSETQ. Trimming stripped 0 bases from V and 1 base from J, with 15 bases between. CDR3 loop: CASSLDGTNPGTDTQYC. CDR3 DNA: TGCGCCAGCAGCTTGGACGGGACCAACCCGGGCACAGATACGCAGTATTGT.

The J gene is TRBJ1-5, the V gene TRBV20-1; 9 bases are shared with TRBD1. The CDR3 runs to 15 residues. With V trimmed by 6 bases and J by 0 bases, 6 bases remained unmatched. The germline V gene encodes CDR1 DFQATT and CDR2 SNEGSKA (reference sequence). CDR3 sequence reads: CSAETGGNSNQPQHF. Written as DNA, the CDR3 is TGCAGTGCAGAGACAGGGGGGAATAGCAATCAGCCCCAGCATTTT.

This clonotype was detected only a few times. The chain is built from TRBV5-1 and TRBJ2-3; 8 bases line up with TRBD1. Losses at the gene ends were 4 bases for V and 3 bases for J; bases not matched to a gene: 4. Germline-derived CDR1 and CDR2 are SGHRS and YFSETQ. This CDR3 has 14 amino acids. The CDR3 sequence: CASSEDRVTDTQYF. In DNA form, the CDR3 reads TGCGCCAGCAGCGAGGACAGGGTGACAGATACGCAGTATTTT.

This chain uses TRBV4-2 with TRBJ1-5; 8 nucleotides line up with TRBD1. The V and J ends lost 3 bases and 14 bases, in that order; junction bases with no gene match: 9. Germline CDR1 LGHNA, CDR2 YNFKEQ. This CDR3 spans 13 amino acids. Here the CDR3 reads CASSQGTGSAEHF. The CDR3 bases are TGTGCCAGCAGCCAGGGGACAGGTTCCGCGGAGCATTTT.

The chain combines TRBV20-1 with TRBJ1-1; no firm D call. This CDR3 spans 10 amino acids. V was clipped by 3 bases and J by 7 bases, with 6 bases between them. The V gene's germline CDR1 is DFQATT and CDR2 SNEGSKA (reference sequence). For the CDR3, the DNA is TGCAGTGCTAGCAGACGTGAAGCTTTCTTT. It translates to CSASRREAFF.

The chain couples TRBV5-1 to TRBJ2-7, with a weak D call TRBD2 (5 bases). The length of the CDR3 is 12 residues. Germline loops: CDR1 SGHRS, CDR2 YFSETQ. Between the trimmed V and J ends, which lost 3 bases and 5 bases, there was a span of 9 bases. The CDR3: CASSSGINEQYF. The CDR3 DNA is TGCGCCAGCAGCTCGGGGATCAACGAGCAGTACTTC.